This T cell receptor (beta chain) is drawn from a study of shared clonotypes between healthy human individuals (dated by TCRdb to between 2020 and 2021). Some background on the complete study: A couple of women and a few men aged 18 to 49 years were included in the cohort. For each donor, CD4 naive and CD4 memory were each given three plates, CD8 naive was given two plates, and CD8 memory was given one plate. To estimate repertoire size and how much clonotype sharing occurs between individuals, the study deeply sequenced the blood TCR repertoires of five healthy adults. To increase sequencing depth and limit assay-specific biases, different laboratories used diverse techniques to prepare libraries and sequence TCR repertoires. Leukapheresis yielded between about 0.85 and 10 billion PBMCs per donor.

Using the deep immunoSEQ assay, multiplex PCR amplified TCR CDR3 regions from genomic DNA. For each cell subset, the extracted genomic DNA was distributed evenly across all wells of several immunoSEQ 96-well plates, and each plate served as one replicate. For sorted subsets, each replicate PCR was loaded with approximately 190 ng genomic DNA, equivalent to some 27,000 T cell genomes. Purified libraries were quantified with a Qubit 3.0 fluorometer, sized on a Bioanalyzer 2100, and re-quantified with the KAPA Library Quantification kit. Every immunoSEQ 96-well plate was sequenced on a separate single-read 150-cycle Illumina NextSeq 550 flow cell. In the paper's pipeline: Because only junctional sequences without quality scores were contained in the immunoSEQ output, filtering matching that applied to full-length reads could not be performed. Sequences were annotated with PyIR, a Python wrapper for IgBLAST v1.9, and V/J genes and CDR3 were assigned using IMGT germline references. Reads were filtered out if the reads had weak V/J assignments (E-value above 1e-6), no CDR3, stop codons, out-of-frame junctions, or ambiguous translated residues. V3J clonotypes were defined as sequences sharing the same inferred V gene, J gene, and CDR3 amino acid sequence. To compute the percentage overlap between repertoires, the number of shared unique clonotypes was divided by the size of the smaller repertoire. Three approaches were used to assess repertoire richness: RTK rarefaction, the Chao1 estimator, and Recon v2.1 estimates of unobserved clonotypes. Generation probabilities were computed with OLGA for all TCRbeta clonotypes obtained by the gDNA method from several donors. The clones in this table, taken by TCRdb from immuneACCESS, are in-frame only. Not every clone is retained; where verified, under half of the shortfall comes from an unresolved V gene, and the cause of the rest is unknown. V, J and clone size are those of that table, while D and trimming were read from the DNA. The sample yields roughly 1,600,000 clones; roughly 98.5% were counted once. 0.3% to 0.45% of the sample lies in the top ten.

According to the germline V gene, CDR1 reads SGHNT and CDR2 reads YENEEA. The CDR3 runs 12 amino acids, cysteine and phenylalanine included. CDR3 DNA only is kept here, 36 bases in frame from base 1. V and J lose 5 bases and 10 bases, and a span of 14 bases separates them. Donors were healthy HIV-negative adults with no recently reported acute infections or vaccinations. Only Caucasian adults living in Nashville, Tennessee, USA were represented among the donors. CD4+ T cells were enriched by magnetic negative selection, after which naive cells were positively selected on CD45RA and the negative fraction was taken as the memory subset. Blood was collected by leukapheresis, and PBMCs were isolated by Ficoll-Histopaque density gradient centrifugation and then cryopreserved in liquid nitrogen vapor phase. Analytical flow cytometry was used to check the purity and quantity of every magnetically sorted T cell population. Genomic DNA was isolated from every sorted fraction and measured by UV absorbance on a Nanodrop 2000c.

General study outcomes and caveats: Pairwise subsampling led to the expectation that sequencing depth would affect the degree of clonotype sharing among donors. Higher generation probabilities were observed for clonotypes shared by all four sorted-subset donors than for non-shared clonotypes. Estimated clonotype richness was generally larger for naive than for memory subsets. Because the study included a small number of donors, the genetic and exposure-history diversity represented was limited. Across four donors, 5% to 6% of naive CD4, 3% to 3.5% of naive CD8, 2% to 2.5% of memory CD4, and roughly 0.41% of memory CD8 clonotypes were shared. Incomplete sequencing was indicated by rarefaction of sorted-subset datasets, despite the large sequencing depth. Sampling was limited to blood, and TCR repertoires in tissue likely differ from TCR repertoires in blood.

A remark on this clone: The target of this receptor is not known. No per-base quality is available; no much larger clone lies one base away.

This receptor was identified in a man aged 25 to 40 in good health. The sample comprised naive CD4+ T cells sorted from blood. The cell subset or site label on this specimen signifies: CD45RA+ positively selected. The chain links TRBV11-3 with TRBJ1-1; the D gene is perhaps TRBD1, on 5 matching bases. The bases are TGTGCCAGCAGCCTGGCCACCACAGGAGCTTTCTTT. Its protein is CASSLATTGAFF.